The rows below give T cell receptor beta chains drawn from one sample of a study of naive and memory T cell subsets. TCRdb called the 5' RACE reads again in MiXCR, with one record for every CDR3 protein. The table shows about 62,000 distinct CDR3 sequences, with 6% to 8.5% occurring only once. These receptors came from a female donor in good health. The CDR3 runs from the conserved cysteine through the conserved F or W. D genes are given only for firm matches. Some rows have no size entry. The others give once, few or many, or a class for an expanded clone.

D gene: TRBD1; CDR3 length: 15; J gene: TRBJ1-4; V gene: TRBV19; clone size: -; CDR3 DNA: TGTGCCAGTAGTCAACAAGGGGGCTGGGATGAAAAACTGTTTTTT; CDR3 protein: CASSQQGGWDEKLFF
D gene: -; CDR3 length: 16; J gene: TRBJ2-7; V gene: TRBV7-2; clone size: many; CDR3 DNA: TGTGCCAGCAGCTTCCGCGGGGGGACAGGGTTCTACGAGCAGTACTTC; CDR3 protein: CASSFRGGTGFYEQYF
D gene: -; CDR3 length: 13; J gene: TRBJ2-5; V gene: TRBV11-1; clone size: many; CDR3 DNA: TGTGCCAGCAGCTTAGGGGTGAAAGAGACCCAGTACTTC; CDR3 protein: CASSLGVKETQYF
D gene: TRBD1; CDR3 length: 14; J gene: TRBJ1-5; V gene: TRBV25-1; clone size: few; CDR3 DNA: TGTGCCAGCGGGGGACAGCTTAGCAATCAGCCCCAGCATTTT; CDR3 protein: CASGGQLSNQPQHF
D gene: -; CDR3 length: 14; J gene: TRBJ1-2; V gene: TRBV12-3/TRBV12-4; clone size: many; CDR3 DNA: TGTGCCAGCAGTTTTTCTCCAGGGCCCTATGGCTACACCTTC; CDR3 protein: CASSFSPGPYGYTF
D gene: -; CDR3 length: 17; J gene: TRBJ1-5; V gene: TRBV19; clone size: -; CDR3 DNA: TGTGCCAGTAGTCCGGGTACCATTCCGGGAAACGGAGGGCCCCAGCATTTT; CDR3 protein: CASSPGTIPGNGGPQHF
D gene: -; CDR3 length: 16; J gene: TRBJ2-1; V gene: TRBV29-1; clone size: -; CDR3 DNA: TGCAGCGTTGAATACAGGGAAGGTTGGGCCGCCAATGAGCAGTTCTTC; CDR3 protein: CSVEYREGWAANEQFF
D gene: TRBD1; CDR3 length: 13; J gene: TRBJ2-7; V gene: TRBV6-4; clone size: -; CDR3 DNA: TGTGCCCCCCGGGACAGGACACCCTACGAGCAGTACTTC; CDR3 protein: CAPRDRTPYEQYF
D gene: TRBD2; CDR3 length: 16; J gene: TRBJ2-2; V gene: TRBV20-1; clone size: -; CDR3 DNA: TGCAGTGCTAGAGACCTAGCGGGATGGAACACCGGGGAGCTGTTTTTT; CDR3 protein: CSARDLAGWNTGELFF
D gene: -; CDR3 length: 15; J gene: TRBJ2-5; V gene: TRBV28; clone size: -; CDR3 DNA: TGTGCCAGCAGTTTAGGGACTCTAACAGGGGAGACCCAGTACTTC; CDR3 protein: CASSLGTLTGETQYF
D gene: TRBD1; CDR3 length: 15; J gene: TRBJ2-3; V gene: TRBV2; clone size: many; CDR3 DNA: TGTGCCAGCAGTGTTTCGGGACAGTTCACAGATACGCAGTATTTT; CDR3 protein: CASSVSGQFTDTQYF
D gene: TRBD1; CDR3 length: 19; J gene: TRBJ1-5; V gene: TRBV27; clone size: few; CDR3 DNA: TGTGCCAGCAGTGCGTACGGGACAGGGGAACCTTATAGCAATCAGCCCCAGCATTTT; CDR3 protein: CASSAYGTGEPYSNQPQHF
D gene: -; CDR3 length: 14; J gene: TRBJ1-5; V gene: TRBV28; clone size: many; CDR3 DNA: TGTGCCAGCAGTTTAAAGGCTAGCAATCAGCCCCAGCATTTT; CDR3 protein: CASSLKASNQPQHF
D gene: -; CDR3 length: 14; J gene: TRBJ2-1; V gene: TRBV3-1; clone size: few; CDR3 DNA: TGTGCCAGCAGCCAAGATTTTGGAGTCGATTCACCGTTCTTC; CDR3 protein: CASSQDFGVDSPFF
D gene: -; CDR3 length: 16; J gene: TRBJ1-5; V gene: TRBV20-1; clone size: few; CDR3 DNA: TGCAGTGCCCTAGGTTCGATCCCTGGGAGCAATCAGCCCCAGCATTTT; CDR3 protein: CSALGSIPGSNQPQHF
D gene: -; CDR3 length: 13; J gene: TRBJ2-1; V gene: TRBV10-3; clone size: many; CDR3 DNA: TGTGCCATCAGTGATAGCGGTAGCCGTGAGCAGTTCTTC; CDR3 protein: CAISDSGSREQFF
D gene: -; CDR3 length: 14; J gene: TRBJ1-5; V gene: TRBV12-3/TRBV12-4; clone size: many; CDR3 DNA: TGTGCCAGCAGTTTATTCCAGGACAATCAGCCCCAGCATTTT; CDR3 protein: CASSLFQDNQPQHF
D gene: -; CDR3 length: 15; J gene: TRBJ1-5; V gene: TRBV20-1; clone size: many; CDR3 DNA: TGCAGTGCTAGAGATTCCGGGGGCAGGAATCAGCCCCAGCATTTT; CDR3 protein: CSARDSGGRNQPQHF
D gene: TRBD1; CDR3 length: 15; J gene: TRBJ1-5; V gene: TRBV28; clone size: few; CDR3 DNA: TGTGCCAGCAGTCCATGGACAGGGGGATACCACCCCCAGCATTTT; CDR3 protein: CASSPWTGGYHPQHF
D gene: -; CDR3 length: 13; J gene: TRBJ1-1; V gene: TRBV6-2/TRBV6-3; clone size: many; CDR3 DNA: TGTGCCAGCAGTTACGACCGGATCACTGAAGCTTTCTTT; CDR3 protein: CASSYDRITEAFF
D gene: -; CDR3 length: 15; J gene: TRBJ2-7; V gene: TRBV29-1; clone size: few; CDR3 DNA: TGCAGCGTTGAACAACCCAGGTCCGGATCCTACGAGCAGTACTTC; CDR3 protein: CSVEQPRSGSYEQYF
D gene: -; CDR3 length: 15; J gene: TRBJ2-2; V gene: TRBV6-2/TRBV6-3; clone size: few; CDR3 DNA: TGTGCCAGCAGTTTGGCGGTAGAGCGTACCGGGGAGCTGTTTTTT; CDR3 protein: CASSLAVERTGELFF
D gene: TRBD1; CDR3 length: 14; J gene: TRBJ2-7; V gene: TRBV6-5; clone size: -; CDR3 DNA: TGTGCCAGCAGTCCCGGGACAGGGGTAGGTGAGCAGTACTTC; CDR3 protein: CASSPGTGVGEQYF
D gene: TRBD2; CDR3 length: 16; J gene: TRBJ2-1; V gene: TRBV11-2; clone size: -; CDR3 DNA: TGTGCCAGCAGCTTACCCCTAGCGGGGTCATACAATGAGCAGTTCTTC; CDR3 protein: CASSLPLAGSYNEQFF